This is a list of T cell receptor beta chains from one sample in a study of T cells after yellow fever vaccination. TCRdb passed the 5' RACE reads through MiXCR, listing each CDR3 protein once. The table lists more than 95,000 distinct CDR3 sequences, 6% to 8% of them singletons. The sequenced sample was CD4+ T cells sorted from PBMCs, obtained about 10 days after the first yellow fever vaccination. The receptors were sampled from a man aged 18 to 30 who received the YFV17D yellow fever vaccine. The CDR3 runs from the conserved cysteine through the conserved F or W. Each record gives: clone size, V gene, J gene, D gene, CDR3 DNA, CDR3 protein. D genes are given only for firm matches. Each size is how often the clone was seen (once, few, many) or a class if it is expanded.

many	TRBV7-9	TRBJ1-1	-	TGTGCCAGCAGCCCCAGACGGGGGACTGAAGCTTTCTTT	CASSPRRGTEAFF
many	TRBV20-1	TRBJ2-3	TRBD2	TGCAGTGCTAGGCTAGCGGGGGGCACAGATACGCAGTATTTT	CSARLAGGTDTQYF
many	TRBV4-3	TRBJ1-3	-	TGCGCCAGCAGCCAACAGGGCCCCCAGGGCTCTGGAAACACCATATATTTT	CASSQQGPQGSGNTIYF
few	TRBV25-1	TRBJ2-3	TRBD2	TGTGCCAGCAGTGACGCCAGGCGGGGGGGCCGCGGCACAGATACGCAGTATTTT	CASSDARRGGRGTDTQYF
many	TRBV5-5	TRBJ2-7	-	TGTGCCAGCAGCCCGGGGACCTATACCTACGAGCAGTACTTC	CASSPGTYTYEQYF
many	TRBV5-1	TRBJ2-1	TRBD2	TGCGCCAGCAGCTTGATTCCAGGGAGGGCCTACAATGAGCAGTTCTTC	CASSLIPGRAYNEQFF
many	TRBV20-1	TRBJ2-5	TRBD2	TGCAGTGCTAGAGCGGGGGGAACCCAAGAGACCCAGTACTTC	CSARAGGTQETQYF
few	TRBV20-1	TRBJ1-4	-	TGCAGTGCTAGCCTAGGGGCTAATAATGAAAAACTGTTTTTT	CSASLGANNEKLFF
many	TRBV5-1	TRBJ2-7	-	TGCGCCAGCAGCACGTCGGGCGATCCTTACGAGCAGTACTTC	CASSTSGDPYEQYF
many	TRBV9	TRBJ1-2	-	TGTGCCAGCAGCGCCGCGGAGGGCTACACCTTC	CASSAAEGYTF
many	TRBV4-3	TRBJ2-1	-	TGCGCCAGCAGCCCTCTAGGGGGGGGCCATGAGCAGTTCTTC	CASSPLGGGHEQFF
many	TRBV18	TRBJ1-1	-	TGTGCCAGCGCTCCGGGCGGGCATAGCACTGAAGCTTTCTTT	CASAPGGHSTEAFF
many	TRBV5-1	TRBJ2-5	-	TGCGCCAGCAGCTTGGAGAGTTTAGAGACCCAGTACTTC	CASSLESLETQYF
many	TRBV4-2	TRBJ2-5	TRBD1	TGTGCCAGCAGCGCGTTCGGGCGAAGCAGGGGGCTGAGGGAAGAGACCCAGTACTTC	CASSAFGRSRGLREETQYF
many	TRBV20-1	TRBJ1-4	-	TGCAGTGCTAGGTCATTGGGACTTAATGAAAAACTGTTTTTT	CSARSLGLNEKLFF